This T cell receptor (beta chain) originates from a study of identical twins. TCRdb re-called the 5' RACE reads through MiXCR, storing one row per CDR3 protein. The sample shows 450,000 or so distinct CDR3 sequences, 15% to 20% of them seen only once. CDR1 and CDR2 (germline): MNHEY, SVGAGI. Trimming stripped 2 bases from V and 2 bases from J, with 7 bases between. CDR3 length: 14 amino acids. The material sequenced was naive T cells sorted from blood. The gene calls are TRBV6-5 and TRBJ2-1; D is possibly TRBD2 (6 bases). The clonotype comes from a man in his fifties in good health. The CDR3 sequence: CASSYAGTYNEQFF. CDR3 DNA sequence: TGTGCCAGCAGTTACGCGGGAACCTACAATGAGCAGTTCTTC.